The next 2 T cell receptor beta chains were all read from a single sample in a study of blood T cells in healthy people across ages. The second PCR ran roughly 6 to 12 cycles with a sample-barcoded 5' primer and J-beta primers. TCRdb reanalysed the 5' RACE reads using MiXCR and keeps one entry per CDR3 protein. Of almost 550,000 distinct CDR3 sequences listed, 24% are singletons. The sample also formed part of further work on T cells of mothers and their children.

Sample: blood. The source of these receptors is a boy between 10 and 17 years old in good health.

The chain carries TRBV20-1 and TRBJ2-1, with D possibly being TRBD2 (6 bases). V lost 3 bases, J lost 4 bases, and 19 bases lay in between. The CDR3 has 16 amino acids. Per germline, CDR1 DFQATT and CDR2 SNEGSKA (reference sequence). CDR3 residues: CSARSTSTIPYNEQFF. CDR3 DNA sequence: TGCAGTGCTAGGTCTACTAGCACCATCCCTTACAATGAGCAGTTCTTC.

The chain is built from TRBV20-1 and TRBJ2-5; D might be TRBD1 or TRBD2, each matching 5 bases. The CDR3 has 13 amino acids. Trimming left V 4 bases short and J 4 bases short, with 13 bases between. Germline V gives CDR1 DFQATT, CDR2 SNEGSKA (reference sequence). CDR3 residues: CSAIMWGLETQYF. CDR3 in DNA: TGCAGTGCTATAATGTGGGGGTTAGAGACCCAGTACTTC.